These 10 T cell receptor beta chains were sequenced from one sample in a study of technical replicates of blood from several donors. TCRdb's table, derived via immunoSEQ multiplex PCR, lists solely in-frame clones and lacks some. The sample yields 100,000 or so clones, approximately 96% seen once. Sequences were obtained from T cells isolated from PBMCs. Receptors were obtained from a human donor in good health.

V gene TRBV10-2 combines with J gene TRBJ1-1; D is unresolved. Trimming removed 2 bases at V and 4 bases at J, with 5 bases between. The CDR3 runs 12 residues. Germline lookup yields CDR1 WSHSY and CDR2 SAAADI. Here the CDR3 reads CASSEGSTEAFF. The CDR3 DNA reads as TGCGCCAGCAGTGAGGGGAGCACTGAAGCTTTCTTT.

This sequence joins TRBV10-2 and TRBJ2-7; D is ambiguous. The CDR3 loop spans 13 amino acids. Per the germline V gene, CDR1 is WSHSY and CDR2 is SAAADI. Between the trimmed V and J ends, which lost 10 bases and 0 bases, there was a span of 13 bases. CDR3 region: CATSTPNSYEQYF. The CDR3 region has the DNA TGCGCCACCTCCACTCCCAACTCCTACGAGCAGTACTTC.

The V call is TRBV6-1, the J call TRBJ2-6; D uncertain. V dropped 5 bases and J dropped 1 base, with 9 bases sitting between them. From germline, CDR1 is MNHNS and CDR2 SASEGT. There are 15 residues in the CDR3. The CDR3 loop is CASSFLLSGANVLTF. CDR3 DNA: TGTGCCAGCAGTTTTTTACTGTCTGGGGCCAACGTCCTGACTTTC.

V gene TRBV15 combines with J gene TRBJ1-1; 7 bases are a match to TRBD1. CDR3 size: 17 residues. The germline V gene has CDR1 LNHNV and CDR2 YYDKDF (reference sequence). With V trimmed by 1 base and J by 1 base, 9 bases remained unmatched. The DNA of the CDR3 is TGTGCCACCAGCAGAGGGGCCGACAGGGTAACGAACACTGAAGCTTTCTTT. This translates into CATSRGADRVTNTEAFF. The whole variable domain, filled in from reference TRBV15 and TRBJ1-1, reads DAMVIQNPRYQVTQFGKPVTLSCSQTLNHNVMYWYQQKSSQAPKLLFHYYDKDFNNEADTPDNFQSRRPNTSFCFLDIRSPGLGDTAMYLCATSRGADRVTNTEAFFGQGTRLTVV.

The rearrangement joins TRBV6-4 to TRBJ2-1, with 12 bases that match TRBD1. This CDR3 region has 15 residues. Trimming cost V 2 bases and J 6 bases; bases outside gene matches: 2. The V gene's germline CDR1 is MRHNA and CDR2 SNTAGT. The CDR3 sequence: CASSDGTGGVNEQFF. DNA for the CDR3: TGTGCCAGCAGTGACGGGACAGGGGGCGTCAATGAGCAGTTCTTC.

V and J are TRBV10-1 and TRBJ2-1, with a tentative D call TRBD2 (7 bases). V lost 3 bases and J 8 bases, leaving 17 bases between the germline ends. CDR1 WNHNN and CDR2 SYGVQD come from the germline V gene (reference sequence). The CDR3 is made up of 15 amino acids. This CDR3 is CASSEGGAGADEQFF. DNA for the CDR3: TGCGCCAGCAGTGAAGGGGGGGCCGGAGCGGATGAGCAGTTCTTC.

The rearrangement links TRBV2 to TRBJ1-1; D may be TRBD1 (5 bases). Germline V gene lookup returns CDR1 SNHLY and CDR2 FYNNEI. The CDR3 is made up of 13 amino acids. Trimming pared 5 bases from V and 5 bases from J, leaving 12 bases between. The CDR3 sequence: CASSQGVRTEAFF. CDR3 DNA sequence: TGTGCCAGCAGTCAGGGCGTAAGGACTGAAGCTTTCTTT.

The chain is built from TRBV30 and TRBJ2-3; TRBD2 agrees at 8 bases. This CDR3 contains 13 residues. CDR1 GTSNPN and CDR2 SVGIG come from the germline V gene (reference sequence). J lost 5 bases, V lost 2 bases, and 3 bases had no gene match. The CDR3 DNA reads as TGTGCCTGGAGTTTCGGGGGGGGAGATACGCAGTATTTT. Amino acid sequence: CAWSFGGGDTQYF.

This sequence joins TRBV15 and TRBJ1-3; D uncertain. Trimming took 1 base from V and 4 from J, leaving 11 bases between them. The CDR3 is 15 amino acids. From germline, CDR1 is LNHNV and CDR2 YYDKDF (reference sequence). This CDR3 is CATSRARNGGNTIYF. CDR3 nucleotide sequence: TGTGCCACCAGCAGAGCCCGTAACGGGGGAAACACCATATATTTT.

This sequence joins TRBV27 and TRBJ1-1; D gene uncertain. V lost 4 bases to trimming and J lost 3 bases, with 12 bases between them. Germline V lookup: CDR1 MNHEY, CDR2 SMNVEV (reference sequence). The CDR3 is 14 residues long. The DNA for the CDR3 is TGTGCCAGCAGTTCCGGGTATCGGTACACTGAAGCTTTCTTT. Translated, it gives CASSSGYRYTEAFF.